Shown below are 18 T cell receptor beta chains from a single sample sequenced in a study of cytotoxic CD8 clonotypes in ibrutinib-treated CLL. Sequenced by immunoSEQ multiplex PCR; TCRdb stores in-frame clones only, minus some. The sample yields around 310,000 clones, 80% seen once. The material sequenced was PBMCs, taken before ibrutinib treatment. The receptors were gathered from a human donor with chronic lymphocytic leukemia.

This chain links TRBV7-6 with TRBJ2-2; TRBD2 matches 12 bases. The CDR3 totals 20 residues. Per the germline V gene, CDR1 is SGHVS and CDR2 is FNYEAQ. The trim removed 4 bases at V and 5 bases at J, leaving 17 bases unmatched. The CDR3 here is CASSYNTLRTSGNQTGELFF. In nucleotides, the CDR3 is TGTGCCAGCAGCTACAATACCCTTCGGACTAGCGGGAACCAAACCGGGGAGCTGTTTTTT.

This chain links TRBV15 with TRBJ2-1; TRBD2 might be the D (6 bases). CDR1 is LNHNV, CDR2 YYDKDF, per germline (reference sequence). V lost 1 base to trimming and J lost 1 base, with 8 bases between them. The CDR3 totals 15 residues. The CDR3 DNA follows: TGTGCCACCAGCAGAGGGAGGGAGTCCTACAATGAGCAGTTCTTC. Its protein is CATSRGRESYNEQFF. Variable domain in full (rest from reference TRBV15 and TRBJ2-1): DAMVIQNPRYQVTQFGKPVTLSCSQTLNHNVMYWYQQKSSQAPKLLFHYYDKDFNNEADTPDNFQSRRPNTSFCFLDIRSPGLGDTAMYLCATSRGRESYNEQFFGPGTRLTVL.

This clone showed up just a few times. The chain has TRBV6-5 and TRBJ2-2; D perhaps matches TRBD1 (5 bases). Trimming took off 0 bases at V and 7 bases at J, with 9 bases between the two ends. The germline gives CDR1 MNHEY, CDR2 SVGAGI. CDR3 length equals 14 residues. The CDR3 region has the DNA TGTGCCAGCAGTTACTCCAGGGCAGGCGGGGAGCTGTTTTTT. Its protein product is CASSYSRAGGELFF.

The chain uses TRBV28 and TRBJ1-4, with D perhaps TRBD1 (6 bases). Deletions cut 7 bases from V and 8 bases from J, with 17 bases between. This CDR3 comprises 14 residues. The germline gives CDR1 MDHEN, CDR2 SYDVKM. The CDR3 sequence: CASNGGHTNEKLFF. The DNA for the CDR3 is TGTGCCAGCAACGGGGGACATACCAACGAAAAACTGTTTTTT.

The gene calls are TRBV15 and TRBJ1-2, with D perhaps TRBD1 (6 bases). The germline CDR1 and CDR2 sequences are LNHNV and YYDKDF (reference sequence). V was trimmed by 1 base and J by 0 bases, leaving 9 bases between them. This CDR3 is 15 amino acids long. CDR3 region: CATSRADSANYGYTF. CDR3 DNA: TGTGCCACCAGCAGAGCGGACAGCGCTAACTATGGCTACACCTTC.

The rearrangement links TRBV6-1 to TRBJ1-3, with D uncertain. The CDR3 length is 17 residues. V gave up 0 bases and J gave up 3 bases, with 15 bases separating them. Germline values: CDR1 MNHNS, CDR2 SASEGT. In DNA, the CDR3 is TGTGCCAGCAGTGAAGCATTTGGCCGCTCGTTTGGAAACACCATATATTTT. This sequence encodes CASSEAFGRSFGNTIYF.

The chain links TRBV5-1 to TRBJ2-1; 10 bases align to TRBD2. Germline V gives CDR1 SGHRS, CDR2 YFSETQ. This CDR3 is 20 amino acids long. The J segment lost 8 bases and the V segment lost 4 bases, leaving 24 bases of the junction unmatched. This chain's CDR3 is CASSEPGLANEGALWDEQFF. The CDR3 nucleotides read TGCGCCAGCAGCGAACCGGGACTAGCGAACGAGGGGGCATTGTGGGATGAGCAGTTCTTC.

The chain has TRBV4-3 and TRBJ1-2; no firm D call. Germline CDR1 and CDR2: LGHNA and YSLEER. The CDR3 spans 14 residues. V gave up 1 base and J gave up 4 bases, with 10 bases separating them. As DNA, the CDR3 is TGCGCCAGCAGCCAAGCCCCAGGAGCCTATGGCTACACCTTC. Its protein product is CASSQAPGAYGYTF.

The V call is TRBV6-1, the J call TRBJ2-3, with no clear D. CDR1 and CDR2 from the germline V gene are MNHNS and SASEGT. V was clipped by 8 bases and J by 1 base, with 10 bases between them. The CDR3 length is 13 residues. For the CDR3, the DNA is TGTGCCAGCGACGCCGCGGGCACAGATACGCAGTATTTT. It encodes CASDAAGTDTQYF.

The J gene is TRBJ2-3, the V gene TRBV11-2; no definite D call. The V gene's germline CDR1 is SGHAT and CDR2 FQNNGV. V lost 0 bases to trimming and J lost 1 base, with 8 bases between them. The CDR3 has 15 amino acids. The CDR3: CASSLEWRGTDTQYF. As DNA, the CDR3 is TGTGCCAGCAGCTTAGAGTGGCGCGGCACAGATACGCAGTATTTT.

V and J are TRBV15 and TRBJ2-7, with D perhaps TRBD1 or TRBD2 (5 bases each). This CDR3 has 14 residues. Deletions cut 1 base from V and 6 bases from J, with 13 bases between. Germline-derived CDR1 and CDR2 are LNHNV and YYDKDF (reference sequence). The CDR3 loop is CATSRVGVGGEQYF. The CDR3 nucleotides are TGTGCCACCAGCAGAGTTGGAGTTGGGGGCGAGCAGTACTTC.

This chain uses TRBV11-2 with TRBJ2-7, with a possible D match to TRBD2 (5 bases). Germline V gives CDR1 SGHAT, CDR2 FQNNGV. This CDR3 is 12 amino acids long. Between the trimmed V and J ends, which lost 2 bases and 4 bases, there was a span of 6 bases. CDR3 bases: TGTGCCAGCAGCTTATGGAGGTACGAGCAGTACTTC. Its protein is CASSLWRYEQYF.

The chain joins TRBV19 to TRBJ1-1, with D unresolved. With 4 bases removed from V and 3 bases from J, the gap between germline ends came to 15 bases. The CDR3 sequence is 15 residues long. Germline CDR1 reads LNHDA; CDR2 reads SQIVND (reference sequence). As DNA, the CDR3 is TGTGCCAGTAGTACCCCCCTCGGGTATGACACTGAAGCTTTCTTT. As protein: CASSTPLGYDTEAFF. Based on the CDR3 plus reference TRBV19 and TRBJ1-1, the full variable domain is DGGITQSPKYLFRKEGQNVTLSCEQNLNHDAMYWYRQDPGQGLRLIYYSQIVNDFQKGDIAEGYSVSREKKESFPLTVTSAQKNPTAFYLCASSTPLGYDTEAFFGQGTRLTVV.

The CDR3 DNA reads TGTGCCAGCAGCTCCGAAGCGGGAGGGCGTGGTGAGCAGTTCTTC. It yields the protein CASSSEAGGRGEQFF. The genes are TRBV25-1 and TRBJ2-1; 10 positions agree with TRBD2. Germline trimming cut 6 bases from V and 9 bases from J; bases unmatched to any gene: 11. Germline V gene sequence: CDR1 MGHDK, CDR2 SYGVNS. The CDR3 covers 15 residues.

The chain's CDR3 is CASSKGTSGLTDTQYF. CDR3 bases: TGCGCCAGCAGCAAGGGGACTAGCGGTCTCACAGATACGCAGTATTTT. The chain couples TRBV4-1 to TRBJ2-3, with 11 bases that match TRBD2. The length of the CDR3 is 16 residues. The V gene's germline CDR1 is MGHRA and CDR2 YSYEKL. Losses at the gene ends were 5 bases for V and 2 bases for J; bases not matched to a gene: 6.

This rearrangement joins TRBV9 to TRBJ2-1; a weak D match, TRBD2 (6 bases). V was clipped by 1 base and J by 9 bases, with 20 bases between them. The CDR3 totals 16 residues. Germline-derived CDR1 and CDR2 are SGDLS and YYNGEE. The CDR3, as DNA: TGTGCCAGCAGCGTAATGGTAGGAGGGCCGCGCGCTGAGCAGTTCTTC. As protein: CASSVMVGGPRAEQFF.

This clone appeared once. The rearrangement uses TRBV4-2 and TRBJ2-5, with 7 bases aligning to TRBD2. Per the germline V gene, CDR1 is LGHNA and CDR2 is YNFKEQ. J lost 7 bases, V lost 0 bases, and 14 bases had no gene match. The CDR3 consists of 17 residues. As DNA, the CDR3 is TGTGCCAGCAGCCAAGACTTGGCTAGCGGTGTTCATGGGACCCAGTACTTC. Encoded protein: CASSQDLASGVHGTQYF.

Turning to this clone: Other DNA sequences in this specimen translate into the identical CDR3. J is TRBJ2-6 and V is TRBV5-1; D is unclear. Germline CDR1 and CDR2: SGHRS and YFSETQ. The CDR3 spans 15 residues. Trimming pared 0 bases from V and 4 bases from J, leaving 8 bases between. CDR3 sequence: CASSLGLSGANVLTF. CDR3 DNA: TGCGCCAGCAGCTTGGGTTTATCGGGGGCCAACGTCCTGACTTTC.